What follows are 18 T cell receptor beta chains derived from one specimen sequenced in a study of blood T cell repertoires in COVID-19. Repertoires were generated with immunoSEQ multiplex PCR, while TCRdb's copy carries only in-frame clones and drops some. The sample records about 200,000 clones, approximately 84% being singletons. Sequenced material: peripheral blood. The receptors shown here come from a woman of 80 years or more with acute or convalescent COVID-19.

This sequence joins TRBV4-2 and TRBJ1-4; TRBD1 aligns across 9 bases. V dropped 5 bases and J dropped 3; count of bases not matched to a gene: 4. This CDR3 contains 15 residues. Germline CDR1 is LGHNA and CDR2 is YNFKEQ. In DNA form, the CDR3 reads TGTGCCAGCAGCACAAGACAGGGGGCTAATGAAAAACTGTTTTTT. Its translation: CASSTRQGANEKLFF.

The V and J genes are TRBV6-5 and TRBJ1-1; TRBD1 is a possible D gene (6 bases). Germline lookup yields CDR1 MNHEY and CDR2 SVGAGI. The CDR3 totals 15 residues. V lost 4 bases and J lost 0, with 12 bases in between. The CDR3: CASSFLDRLNTEAFF. The CDR3 nucleotides are TGTGCCAGCAGTTTCCTGGACAGACTGAACACTGAAGCTTTCTTT.

The CDR3 reads CASSLRGQGAFDEKLFF. The CDR3, as DNA: TGTGCCAGCAGCTTGCGAGGACAGGGGGCTTTTGATGAAAAACTGTTTTTT. V gene TRBV5-6 combines with J gene TRBJ1-4; 11 bases fit TRBD1. The J segment lost 6 bases and the V segment lost 1 base, leaving 8 bases of the junction unmatched. The CDR3 is 17 amino acids. Germline V gene lookup returns CDR1 SGHDT and CDR2 YYEEEE.

This chain connects TRBV18 to TRBJ2-7, with TRBD2 matching over 7 bases. The CDR3 covers 15 residues. Germline lookup yields CDR1 KGHSH and CDR2 LQKENI. The trim removed 0 bases at V and 6 bases at J, leaving 8 bases unmatched. The CDR3 nucleotides are TGTGCCAGCTCACCACCGTCGCTAGCGGTGGGCGAGCAGTACTTC. Its translation: CASSPPSLAVGEQYF.

J is TRBJ2-7 and V is TRBV25-1; perhaps TRBD1 as D (6 bases). Germline V gives CDR1 MGHDK, CDR2 SYGVNS. Trimming removed 8 bases from V and 8 bases from J, with 19 bases in between. The CDR3 loop spans 13 amino acids. The CDR3 nucleotides are TGTGCCAGCCCAAGGGACACGGTTTTTAAGCAGTACTTC. This gives the protein CASPRDTVFKQYF.

This sequence joins TRBV7-3 and TRBJ2-1, with 10 positions matching TRBD2. The CDR3 totals 15 residues. The V gene's germline CDR1 is SGHTA and CDR2 FQGTGA. J gave up 5 bases and V 5 bases, and 6 bases lay outside the gene matches. The CDR3, as DNA: TGTGCCAGCAGCCCCCAAGGACTAGCGGACAATGAGCAGTTCTTC. It translates to CASSPQGLADNEQFF. The full variable domain, its missing parts supplied by reference TRBV7-3 and TRBJ2-1, is GAGVSQTPSNKVTEKGKYVELRCDPISGHTALYWYRQSLGQGPEFLIYFQGTGAADDSGLPNDRFFAVRPEGSVSTLKIQRTERGDSAVYLCASSPQGLADNEQFFGPGTRLTVL.

The chain has TRBV9 and TRBJ2-7, with 10 nucleotides matching TRBD1. Germline V lookup: CDR1 SGDLS, CDR2 YYNGEE. Trimming removed 3 bases from V and 9 bases from J; junction bases left unmatched: 9. The CDR3 covers 14 residues. As DNA, the CDR3 is TGTGCCAGCAGCGCCGGCGGGACAGGGGTGATGCAGTACTTC. It specifies CASSAGGTGVMQYF.

The rearrangement uses TRBV3-1 (or the pseudogene TRBV3-2) and TRBJ1-6; 8 bases align to TRBD1. CDR1 LGHDT and CDR2 YNNKEL come from the germline V gene (reference sequence). The CDR3 spans 14 residues. The V segment lost 5 bases and the J segment 5 bases; nucleotides outside the gene matches: 2. The CDR3 nucleotides read TGTGCCAGCAGCAGGGGACAGGATAATTCACCCCTCCACTTT. Translating gives CASSRGQDNSPLHF.

The chain recombines TRBV28 with TRBJ1-1; 9 bases are shared with TRBD1. Trimming at V came to 5 bases and at J to 2 bases, leaving 6 bases not matched to a gene. This CDR3 comprises 15 residues. CDR1 and CDR2 from the germline V gene are MDHEN and SYDVKM. CDR3 DNA sequence: TGTGCCAGCAGTCCCCCGACAGGGGGTAACACTGAAGCTTTCTTT. This codes for CASSPPTGGNTEAFF.

This clone was observed a few times. The rearrangement uses TRBV5-1 and TRBJ2-5, with 12 bases lining up with TRBD2. CDR3 size: 14 residues. Germline V gives CDR1 SGHRS, CDR2 YFSETQ. V dropped 4 bases and J dropped 4; count of bases not matched to a gene: 2. The CDR3 sequence is CASSVGLAGETQYF. In DNA, the CDR3 is TGCGCCAGCAGCGTGGGACTAGCGGGAGAGACCCAGTACTTC.

The V and J genes are TRBV3-1 (or the pseudogene TRBV3-2) and TRBJ1-1; the D gene is possibly TRBD1 (5 bases). V was cut by 1 base and J by 4 bases, with 16 bases left in between. The CDR3 runs to 16 residues. The germline V gene has CDR1 LGHDT and CDR2 YNNKEL (reference sequence). The CDR3 DNA reads as TGTGCCAGCAGCCAAGGTGCGGGGGAGGGAGGCACTGAAGCTTTCTTT. This codes for CASSQGAGEGGTEAFF.

This clone was seen a few times. The CDR3, as DNA: TGTGCCATCCAACAGCAAGAGACCCAGTACTTC. Translated, it gives CAIQQQETQYF. The chain uses TRBV10-3 and TRBJ2-5; D is unresolved. Germline assignment: CDR1 ENHRY and CDR2 SYGVKD. The CDR3 totals 11 residues. V was trimmed by 8 bases and J by 2 bases, leaving 6 bases between them.

This clone was found once. The chain employs TRBV15 and TRBJ1-1; tentatively, D is TRBD1 (5 bases). Between the trimmed V and J ends, which lost 1 base and 4 bases, there was a span of 13 bases. There are 15 residues in the CDR3. Per the germline V gene, CDR1 is LNHNV and CDR2 is YYDKDF (reference sequence). The CDR3 reads CATSRGGRVATEAFF. CDR3 DNA sequence: TGTGCCACCAGCAGAGGGGGGAGGGTAGCCACTGAAGCTTTCTTT. The complete variable domain, with remaining parts taken from reference TRBV15 and TRBJ1-1, reads DAMVIQNPRYQVTQFGKPVTLSCSQTLNHNVMYWYQQKSSQAPKLLFHYYDKDFNNEADTPDNFQSRRPNTSFCFLDIRSPGLGDTAMYLCATSRGGRVATEAFFGQGTRLTVV.

This chain joins TRBV12-5 and TRBJ1-6, with D uncertain. The CDR3 extends over 21 amino acids. The ends were cut back, 3 bases at V and 2 bases at J, with 26 bases in the middle. The germline CDR1 and CDR2 sequences are LGHNT and FRNRAP. In nucleotides, the CDR3 is TGTGCTAGTGGTTTCTGGGTCGAACAGCTGAAAAACTCTCCCTATAATTCACCCCTCCACTTT. Amino acid sequence: CASGFWVEQLKNSPYNSPLHF.

This clone was recorded a few times. This chain joins TRBV7-2 and TRBJ2-7; TRBD2 matches at 12 bases. Trimming cost V 7 bases and J 2 bases; bases outside gene matches: 3. This CDR3 is built from 14 residues. From germline, CDR1 is SGHTA and CDR2 FQGNSA. The CDR3 spells CASTSSGGAYEQYF. In nucleotides, the CDR3 is TGTGCCAGCACCTCTAGCGGGGGGGCCTACGAGCAGTACTTC.

The chain combines TRBV28 with TRBJ1-5, with 7 bases identical to TRBD1. The CDR3 totals 17 residues. CDR1 and CDR2 from the germline V gene are MDHEN and SYDVKM. V was pared by 5 bases and J by 0 bases, with 10 bases of the junction left unmatched. The CDR3: CASSLTYGTDSNQPQHF. In DNA, the CDR3 is TGTGCCAGCAGTCTCACCTACGGGACAGATAGCAATCAGCCCCAGCATTTT.

The rearrangement uses TRBV29-1 and TRBJ2-3; D gene ambiguous. Germline V gene data show CDR1 as SQVTM and CDR2 as ANQGSEA. This CDR3 contains 13 residues. Trimming took 6 bases from V and 1 from J, leaving 11 bases between them. The CDR3 DNA is TGCAGCGTAGAGGTATTGGGCACAGATACGCAGTATTTT. It encodes CSVEVLGTDTQYF.

V and J are TRBV30 and TRBJ1-1; D may be TRBD1 (6 bases). There are 14 residues in the CDR3. Germline CDR1 and CDR2: GTSNPN and SVGIG (reference sequence). Trimming pared 1 base from V and 7 bases from J, leaving 16 bases between. The CDR3 DNA reads as TGTGCCTGGAGTGCTATAAACGGACAGCGTGAAGCTTTCTTT. This translates into CAWSAINGQREAFF.